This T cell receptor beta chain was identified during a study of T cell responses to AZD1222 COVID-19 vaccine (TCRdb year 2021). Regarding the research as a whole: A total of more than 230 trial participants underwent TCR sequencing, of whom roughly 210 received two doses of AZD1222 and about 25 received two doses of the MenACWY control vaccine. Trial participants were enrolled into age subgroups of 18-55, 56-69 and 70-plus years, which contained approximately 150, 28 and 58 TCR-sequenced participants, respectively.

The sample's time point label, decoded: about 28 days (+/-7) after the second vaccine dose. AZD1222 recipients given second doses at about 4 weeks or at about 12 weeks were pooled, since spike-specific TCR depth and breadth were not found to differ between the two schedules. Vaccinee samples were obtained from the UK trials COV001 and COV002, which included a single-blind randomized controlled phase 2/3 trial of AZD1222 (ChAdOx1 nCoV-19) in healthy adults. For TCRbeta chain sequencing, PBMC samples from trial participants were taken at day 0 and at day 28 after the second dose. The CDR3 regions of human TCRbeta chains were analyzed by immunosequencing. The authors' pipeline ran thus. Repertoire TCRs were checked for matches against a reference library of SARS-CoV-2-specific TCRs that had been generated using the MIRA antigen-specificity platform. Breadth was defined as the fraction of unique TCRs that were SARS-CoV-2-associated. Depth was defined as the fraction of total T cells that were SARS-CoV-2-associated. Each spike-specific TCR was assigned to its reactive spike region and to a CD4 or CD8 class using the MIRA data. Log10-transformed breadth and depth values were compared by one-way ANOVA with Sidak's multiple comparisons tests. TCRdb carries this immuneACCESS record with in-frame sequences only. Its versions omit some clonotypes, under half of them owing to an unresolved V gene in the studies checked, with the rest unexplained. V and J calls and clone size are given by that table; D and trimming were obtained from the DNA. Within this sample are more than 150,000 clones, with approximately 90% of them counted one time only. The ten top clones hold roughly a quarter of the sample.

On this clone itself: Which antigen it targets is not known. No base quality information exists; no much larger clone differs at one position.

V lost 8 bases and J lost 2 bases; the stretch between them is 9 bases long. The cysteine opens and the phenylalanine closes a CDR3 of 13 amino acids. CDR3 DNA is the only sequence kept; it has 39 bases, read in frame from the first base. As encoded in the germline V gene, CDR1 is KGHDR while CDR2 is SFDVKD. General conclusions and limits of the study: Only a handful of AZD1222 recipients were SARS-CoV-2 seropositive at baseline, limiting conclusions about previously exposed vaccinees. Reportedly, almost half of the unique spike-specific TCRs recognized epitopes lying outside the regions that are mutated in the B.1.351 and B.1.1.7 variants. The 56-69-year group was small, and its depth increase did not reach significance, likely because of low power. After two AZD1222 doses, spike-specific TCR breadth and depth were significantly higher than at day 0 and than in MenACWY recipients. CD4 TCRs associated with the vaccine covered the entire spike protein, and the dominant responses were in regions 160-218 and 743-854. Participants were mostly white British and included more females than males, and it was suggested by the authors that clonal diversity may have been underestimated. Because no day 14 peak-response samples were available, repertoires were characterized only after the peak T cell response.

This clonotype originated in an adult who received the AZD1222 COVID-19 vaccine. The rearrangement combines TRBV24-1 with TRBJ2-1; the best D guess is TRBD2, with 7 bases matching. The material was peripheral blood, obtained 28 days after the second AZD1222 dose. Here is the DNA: TGTGCCACCACGGGGGGCACCTACAATGAGCAGTTCTTC. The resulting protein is CATTGGTYNEQFF.